This TCR beta chain was sequenced during a study of OX40 agonist ivuxolimab in advanced cancers. Clones were read by immunoSEQ multiplex PCR, and TCRdb kept only the in-frame ones, dropping some. Of 95,000 to 120,000 clones listed, approximately 90% are singletons. The germline V gene encodes CDR1 LNHDA and CDR2 SQIVND (reference sequence). With V trimmed by 4 bases and J by 6 bases, 11 bases remained unmatched. The CDR3 runs to 16 residues. Study-wide results and limits: CD8+ T cells (on average) carried more expanded clones than CD4+ T cells.

For this clone: The target antigen is unknown.

This receptor was identified in an adult with an advanced solid tumor such as melanoma, head and neck, liver or kidney cancer. Sequenced material: CD4+ or CD8+ T cells sorted from blood, taken in a trial of the OX40 agonist ivuxolimab. The chain is built from TRBV19 and TRBJ2-1; 8 bases line up with TRBD2. The CDR3 coding sequence is TGTGCCAGTAGTACCCGGGGTGGCGGGGGGATCAATGAGCAGTTCTTC. Its translation: CASSTRGGGGINEQFF.